The sample holds a few counts of the clone carrying this T cell receptor beta chain. Repertoires were generated with immunoSEQ multiplex PCR, while TCRdb's copy carries only in-frame clones and drops some. The data contain more than 110,000 clones, roughly 80% of them singletons. This record comes from a study of blood T cell repertoires in COVID-19. As for the study in general: Samples of COVID-19 (acute and convalescent) were obtained from the United States, Italy and Spain.

Germline trimming cut 3 bases from V and 3 bases from J; bases unmatched to any gene: 4. Germline V gene lookup returns CDR1 MDHEN and CDR2 SYDVKM. This CDR3 comprises 16 residues. This clonotype was sampled from a woman in her forties or fifties with active or convalescent COVID-19. Source material: peripheral blood. V usage is TRBV28 and J usage is TRBJ2-2; 10 bases are a match to TRBD1. The CDR3 reads CASSFWTGGDTGELFF. The CDR3 DNA follows: TGTGCCAGCAGTTTCTGGACAGGGGGAGACACCGGGGAGCTGTTTTTT.